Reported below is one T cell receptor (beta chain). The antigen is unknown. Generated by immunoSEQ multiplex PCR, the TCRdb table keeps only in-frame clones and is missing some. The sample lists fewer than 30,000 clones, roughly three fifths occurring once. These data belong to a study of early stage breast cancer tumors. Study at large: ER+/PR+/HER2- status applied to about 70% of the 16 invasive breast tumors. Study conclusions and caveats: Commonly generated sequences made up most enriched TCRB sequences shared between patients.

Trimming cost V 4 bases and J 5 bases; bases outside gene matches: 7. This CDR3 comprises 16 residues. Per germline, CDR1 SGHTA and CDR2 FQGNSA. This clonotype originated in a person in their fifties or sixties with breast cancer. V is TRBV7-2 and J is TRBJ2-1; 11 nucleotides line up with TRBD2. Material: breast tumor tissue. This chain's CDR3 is CASSSVAGGTNNEQFF. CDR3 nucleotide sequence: TGTGCCAGCAGCTCAGTAGCGGGAGGGACAAACAATGAGCAGTTCTTC.